Following are 22 T cell receptor beta chains from one sample sequenced in a study of cytomegalovirus exposure and HLA in healthy donors. The PCR contained 60 Vbeta and 13 Jbeta primers. Libraries were prepared by immunoSEQ multiplex PCR; TCRdb keeps only in-frame clonotypes and omits some of them. The sample has over 120,000 clones; around 82% are singletons. The sequenced material came from PBMCs. These receptors were collected from a female donor in good health and CMV-seronegative.

This clone appeared a few times. The chain recombines TRBV5-1 with TRBJ2-7; the D is unclear. This CDR3 contains 14 residues. V was trimmed by 0 bases and J by 6 bases, leaving 13 bases between them. Germline-derived CDR1 and CDR2 are SGHRS and YFSETQ. The CDR3 sequence: CASSLGGEYSEQYF. The CDR3 DNA sequence: TGCGCCAGCAGCTTGGGTGGAGAGTACTCCGAGCAGTACTTC.

V and J are TRBV5-8 and TRBJ2-2, with 10 positions matching TRBD2. The V gene's germline CDR1 is SGHTS and CDR2 YDEGEE. V lost 4 bases, J lost 2 bases, and 8 bases stayed unmatched. The CDR3 is 17 amino acids. The CDR3 bases are TGTGCCAGCAGCCGAGCGGGAGGGCCAGATAACACCGGGGAGCTGTTTTTT. This sequence encodes CASSRAGGPDNTGELFF.

There are a few counts of this clone. V usage is TRBV25-1 and J usage is TRBJ1-2; 8 bases align to TRBD1. The V segment lost 1 base and the J segment 7 bases; nucleotides outside the gene matches: 5. This CDR3 has 14 amino acids. Germline-derived CDR1 and CDR2 are MGHDK and SYGVNS. The CDR3 sequence: CASSESDRDRGYTF. The DNA for the CDR3 is TGTGCCAGCAGTGAATCGGACAGGGACCGTGGCTACACCTTC.

This chain joins TRBV4-2 and TRBJ1-1; D may be TRBD1 (5 bases). V dropped 1 base and J dropped 3 bases, with 12 bases sitting between them. Germline CDR1 reads LGHNA; CDR2 reads YNFKEQ. This CDR3 contains 15 residues. The CDR3 is CASSQGFGGDTEAFF. CDR3 coding DNA: TGTGCCAGCAGCCAAGGCTTCGGGGGGGACACTGAAGCTTTCTTT.

The chain joins TRBV7-3 to TRBJ1-6; 10 nucleotides match TRBD1. Germline V gives CDR1 SGHTA, CDR2 FQGTGA. The CDR3 length is 19 residues. V dropped 1 base and J dropped 7; count of bases not matched to a gene: 13. CDR3 residues: CASSLNAPGQGFLNSPLHF. The CDR3 nucleotides are TGTGCCAGCAGCTTAAATGCCCCGGGACAGGGGTTTTTGAATTCACCCCTCCACTTT.

V gene TRBV29-1 combines with J gene TRBJ1-2; 8 bases are shared with TRBD1. V lost 7 bases to trimming and J lost 7 bases; unmatched junction nucleotides: 14. The CDR3 sequence is 14 residues long. Germline values: CDR1 SQVTM, CDR2 ANQGSEA. CDR3 nucleotide sequence: TGCAGCGGCTTACCCCTCCAGGGGGCTGGTGGCTACACCTTC. Protein product: CSGLPLQGAGGYTF.

This clone turned up a few times. This chain links TRBV5-6 with TRBJ1-1, with TRBD1 as a possible D gene (6 bases). V was trimmed by 3 bases and J by 2 bases, leaving 11 bases between them. The CDR3 loop spans 14 amino acids. Germline assignment: CDR1 SGHDT and CDR2 YYEEEE. This CDR3 is CASSSGQTNTEAFF. The CDR3 DNA reads as TGTGCCAGCAGCTCCGGACAGACAAACACTGAAGCTTTCTTT.

This sequence joins TRBV5-1 and TRBJ1-2; possible D gene TRBD1, 6 bases. V dropped 9 bases and J dropped 4 bases, with 22 bases sitting between them. Germline CDR1 is SGHRS and CDR2 is YFSETQ. This CDR3 has 15 residues. CDR3 amino acids: CAIVLTGSLGYGYTF. CDR3 in DNA: TGCGCCATTGTTTTGACAGGCAGCCTTGGCTATGGCTACACCTTC.

V and J are TRBV9 and TRBJ2-2; 9 bases line up with TRBD1. The trim removed 7 bases at V and 11 bases at J, leaving 18 bases unmatched. In germline, CDR1 is SGDLS, CDR2 YYNGEE. The CDR3 has 16 residues. DNA for the CDR3: TGTGCCAGCCAACCCCGCACGGGACAGGGATATCGAGAGCTGTTTTTT. Its translation is CASQPRTGQGYRELFF. Full variable domain (remainder filled in from reference TRBV9 and TRBJ2-2): DSGVTQTPKHLITATGQRVTLRCSPRSGDLSVYWYQQSLDQGLQFLIQYYNGEERAKGNILERFSAQQFPDLHSELNLSSLELGDSALYFCASQPRTGQGYRELFFGEGSRLTVL.

The chain uses TRBV6-6 and TRBJ2-2; the D is unclear. V lost 9 bases to trimming and J lost 1 base, with 9 bases between them. The CDR3 covers 13 residues. Germline CDR1 is MNHNY and CDR2 is SVGAGI (reference sequence). The CDR3 region has the DNA TGTGCCAGTGGAGCCGGGAACACCGGGGAGCTGTTTTTT. It yields the protein CASGAGNTGELFF.

The chain has TRBV29-1 and TRBJ1-3; D not certain. This CDR3 is built from 14 residues. Germline CDR1 and CDR2: SQVTM and ANQGSEA. Trimming pared 4 bases from V and 0 bases from J, leaving 10 bases between. In DNA, the CDR3 is TGCAGCGTTGCTCTGGACTCCTCTGGAAACACCATATATTTT. This sequence encodes CSVALDSSGNTIYF.

The chain employs TRBV5-1 and TRBJ2-1; tentative D call: TRBD1 (5 bases). Per the germline V gene, CDR1 is SGHRS and CDR2 is YFSETQ. The CDR3 spans 17 residues. V shed 1 base and J shed 6 bases, with 20 bases lying between them. CDR3 in amino acids: CASSLLGRNSRGNEQFF. The CDR3 bases are TGCGCCAGCAGCTTGTTAGGGCGGAATAGTAGGGGCAATGAGCAGTTCTTC.

The rearrangement joins TRBV28 to TRBJ2-3, with TRBD2 identical over 7 bases. The CDR3 consists of 15 residues. V was pared by 0 bases and J by 2 bases, with 2 bases of the junction left unmatched. Germline V gene sequence: CDR1 MDHEN, CDR2 SYDVKM. The CDR3, as DNA: TGTGCCAGCAGTTTATGGCGGGAGAACACAGATACGCAGTATTTT. Translated, it gives CASSLWRENTDTQYF.

This sequence joins TRBV7-9 and TRBJ2-7; possibly TRBD2 for D (6 bases). Trimming took off 1 base at V and 5 bases at J, with 12 bases between the two ends. The CDR3 loop spans 14 amino acids. Germline V lookup: CDR1 SEHNR, CDR2 FQNEAQ (reference sequence). The CDR3 is CASSLETSANEQYF. As DNA, the CDR3 is TGTGCCAGCAGCTTAGAGACTAGTGCGAACGAGCAGTACTTC.

V and J are TRBV6-1 and TRBJ1-5; D is ambiguous. This CDR3 region has 16 residues. V dropped 1 base and J dropped 5 bases, with 15 bases sitting between them. Germline V gene data show CDR1 as MNHNS and CDR2 as SASEGT. The DNA of the CDR3 is TGTGCCAGCAGTGAAGATCCCCACCTTACACATCAGCCCCAGCATTTT. Its translation is CASSEDPHLTHQPQHF.

This chain uses TRBV5-1 with TRBJ1-5, with no clear D. Germline CDR1 and CDR2: SGHRS and YFSETQ. V was cut by 0 bases and J by 5 bases, with 12 bases left in between. The CDR3 runs to 15 residues. The DNA of the CDR3 is TGCGCCAGCAGCTTGGATAGAGGGCGGGATCAGCCCCAGCATTTT. It yields the protein CASSLDRGRDQPQHF.

The chain links TRBV19 to TRBJ2-1; maybe TRBD1 (6 bases). Per germline, CDR1 LNHDA and CDR2 SQIVND (reference sequence). Trimming shortened V by 4 bases and J by 2 bases, and 9 bases separated the two germline ends. The CDR3 contains 14 residues. The DNA for the CDR3 is TGTGCCAGTAGTACCACAGGGCCCTACAATGAGCAGTTCTTC. Translation: CASSTTGPYNEQFF.

The chain recombines TRBV30 with TRBJ1-1; possibly TRBD1 for D (6 bases). The length of the CDR3 is 11 residues. Per the germline V gene, CDR1 is GTSNPN and CDR2 is SVGIG (reference sequence). V shed 8 bases and J shed 7 bases, with 14 bases lying between them. The DNA for the CDR3 is TGTGCCATGACAGGTTTTGGTGAAGCTTTCTTT. This gives the protein CAMTGFGEAFF.

This sequence joins TRBV19 and TRBJ1-5; maybe TRBD1 (6 bases). Germline CDR1 and CDR2: LNHDA and SQIVND (reference sequence). Trimming removed 5 bases at V and 6 bases at J, with 11 bases between. The length of the CDR3 is 13 residues. DNA of the CDR3: TGTGCCAGTAGTCTCACAGGGATTCAGCCCCAGCATTTT. Amino acids: CASSLTGIQPQHF.

The rearrangement links TRBV9 to TRBJ2-1, with D tentatively TRBD2 (6 bases). V was clipped by 0 bases and J by 7 bases, with 14 bases between them. Germline V gene sequence: CDR1 SGDLS, CDR2 YYNGEE. This CDR3 is built from 15 residues. CDR3 in amino acids: CASSVVVGLGNEQFF. The DNA of the CDR3 is TGTGCCAGCAGCGTAGTGGTGGGACTGGGGAATGAGCAGTTCTTC.

The genes are TRBV2 and TRBJ2-2; 10 positions agree with TRBD2. V gave up 7 bases and J gave up 4 bases; unmatched junction bases: 9. Germline V gives CDR1 SNHLY, CDR2 FYNNEI. The CDR3 covers 16 residues. CDR3 loop: CASNPGLATTTGELFF. The CDR3 nucleotides read TGTGCCAGCAACCCGGGACTAGCGACGACCACCGGGGAGCTGTTTTTT.

This clone showed up just a few times. V usage is TRBV5-1 and J usage is TRBJ1-4, with D unclear. Germline V lookup: CDR1 SGHRS, CDR2 YFSETQ. The CDR3 is 13 amino acids. Trimming removed 1 base at V and 8 bases at J, with 9 bases between. The CDR3 DNA reads TGCGCCAGCAGCTTGCGGGTAAAGGAAAAACTGTTTTTT. Its translation is CASSLRVKEKLFF.